The clone carrying this T cell receptor beta chain is medium-sized in the sample. Its antigen remains unidentified. The CDR3 runs to 14 residues. The ends lost 6 bases at V and 5 bases at J; junction bases unmatched: 2. Germline assignment: CDR1 MNHEY and CDR2 SVGAGI. Alpha and beta constant-region primers primed reverse transcription of around 0.5 ug RNA. Alpha and beta chain libraries were made separately by chain-specific third strand synthesis with multiplexing indices. Ligation attached cDNA to a 5' RACE adapter that carried a random hexamer and SP2 site. A 23-cycle PCR with P5s and P7 primers followed a short adapter-adding first PCR. A single record per CDR3 protein comes from TCRdb applying MiXCR to the 5' RACE reads. Of roughly 9,000 distinct CDR3 sequences in the sample, approximately 5% were seen once. This sample stems from a study of HIV-infected patients and healthy controls. Study-wide points: The seeming recovery of the Gini index after therapy in HIV-infected patients vanished in size-matched data. Healthy control repertoires had roughly threefold more distinct CDR3s than untreated HIV+ repertoires, and higher Shannon diversity.

Whole blood was used without fractionation, so all unsorted peripheral T cells were included. This chain links TRBV6-5 with TRBJ1-5; TRBD1 matches 12 bases. The clonotype comes from an adult in good health. Input material: blood. The CDR3: CASRGQGAHQPQHF. CDR3 nucleotide sequence: TGTGCCAGCAGGGGACAGGGGGCGCATCAGCCCCAGCATTTT.